The rows below give T cell receptor beta chains drawn from one sample of a study of blood T cell repertoires in COVID-19. Repertoires were generated with immunoSEQ multiplex PCR, while TCRdb's copy carries only in-frame clones and drops some. The data show 130,000 to 150,000 clones, 81% seen once. The source material was peripheral blood. All receptors derive from a human donor in a cohort sampled during active COVID-19. Both conserved end residues are part of each CDR3. The D gene is left open where the match is weak. Rows may omit the clone size; those that give it use once, few, many or a size class.

v_gene	j_gene	d_gene	abundance	CDR3nt	CDR3aa
TRBV7-2	TRBJ2-1	TRBD2	once	TGTGCCAGCAGTCTAGCGGGAGGGCCAGGCAATGAGCAGTTCTTC	CASSLAGGPGNEQFF
TRBV2	TRBJ2-3	-	-	TGTGCCAGCGGCGGGACCGAGTTCGATACGCAGTATTTT	CASGGTEFDTQYF
TRBV5-1	TRBJ2-7	-	-	TGCGCCAGCAGCCCCAGTGGCGGCTCCTACGAGCAGTACTTC	CASSPSGGSYEQYF
TRBV7-9	TRBJ2-2	TRBD1	-	TGTGCCAGCAGCTCGACAGGGGGCTCCGGGGAGCTGTTTTTT	CASSSTGGSGELFF
TRBV19	TRBJ1-5	TRBD1	-	TGTGCCAGTAGTTCCCCGACAGGGGGCCCTAGCAATCAGCCCCAGCATTTT	CASSSPTGGPSNQPQHF
TRBV18	TRBJ1-1	-	-	TGTGCCAGCTCACCACCGAACTTGGACACTGAAGCTTTCTTT	CASSPPNLDTEAFF
TRBV6-2/TRBV6-3	TRBJ1-1	-	-	TGTGCCAGCAGTTGGTGGAGGAACACTGAAGCTTTCTTT	CASSWWRNTEAFF
TRBV27	TRBJ2-7	TRBD2	once	TGTGCCAGCAGTTTGTTAGCGGGATCCTACGAGCAGTACTTC	CASSLLAGSYEQYF
TRBV3-1/TRBV3-2	TRBJ2-2	-	-	TGTGCCAGCAGCCAAGATCGTCGCGGCACGAACACCGGGGAGCTGTTTTTT	CASSQDRRGTNTGELFF
TRBV6-7	TRBJ2-5	TRBD2	few	TGTGCCAGCACCGTAGCGGGGAGGGGAGAGACCCAGTACTTC	CASTVAGRGETQYF
TRBV6-6	TRBJ2-7	TRBD2	-	TGTGCCAGCAGCCAAGGGGGAAGCGGGAGGGCGAGGGAGCAGTACTTC	CASSQGGSGRAREQYF
TRBV11-3	TRBJ2-7	-	-	TGTGCCAGCAGCCGAGGACAAGCCTACGAGCAGTACTTC	CASSRGQAYEQYF
TRBV10-3	TRBJ2-4	TRBD2	-	TGTGCCATCAGTGAGTCGAGTAACCGGGAGGGCCGCGACATTCAGTACTTC	CAISESSNREGRDIQYF
TRBV23-1	TRBJ1-6	-	few	TGCGCCAGCAGCCCGAGCAGGGGATTACGCTATAATTCACCCCTCCACTTT	CASSPSRGLRYNSPLHF
TRBV24-1	TRBJ2-7	TRBD1	-	TGTGCCACCAGCGCCGGGACAGGGTTCTACGAGCAGTACTTC	CATSAGTGFYEQYF
TRBV5-6	TRBJ1-5	TRBD1	-	TGTGCCAGCAGCTTATACACAGGGGAGGCGGGCAATCAGCCCCAGCATTTT	CASSLYTGEAGNQPQHF
TRBV7-2	TRBJ2-5	-	-	TGTGCCAGCAGCTTGACAGATGCCCAAGAGACCCAGTACTTC	CASSLTDAQETQYF
TRBV5-1	TRBJ2-5	TRBD2	few	TGCGCCAGCAGCTTGGTAGCGGGAGGCCAAGAGACCCAGTACTTC	CASSLVAGGQETQYF
TRBV20-1	TRBJ2-7	TRBD1	-	TGCAGTGCTAGTCCCGGGACAGGGATCTACGAGCAGTACTTC	CSASPGTGIYEQYF
TRBV28	TRBJ2-7	-	-	TGTGCCAGCAGTTTTGGGGGGACCCCTTACGAGCAGTACTTC	CASSFGGTPYEQYF
TRBV6-6	TRBJ1-2	-	-	TGTGCCAGCAGTAGGGGGACGGCCCGGTTTGGTTATGGCTACACCTTC	CASSRGTARFGYGYTF
TRBV6-5	TRBJ1-6	-	-	TGTGCCGGAGGGGGGGCCTTTCAGAACCCCCTCCACTTT	CAGGGAFQNPLHF
TRBV10-3	TRBJ1-6	-	few	TGTGCCATCAGTGAGTCGAGGGAGCGGAATTCACCCCTCCACTTT	CAISESRERNSPLHF
TRBV6-5	TRBJ2-7	TRBD2	-	TGTGCCAGCAACAGCGGGAGCTCCTACGAGCAGTACTTC	CASNSGSSYEQYF
TRBV4-3	TRBJ1-4	-	-	TGCGCCAGCAGCCAAGAACTTTTGGGGGGGTATAATGAAAAACTGTTTTTT	CASSQELLGGYNEKLFF
TRBV7-2	TRBJ1-4	-	few	TGTGCCAGCAGCTTCGACCCGCGCGGGGAACTGTTTTTT	CASSFDPRGELFF
TRBV11-2	TRBJ2-7	-	-	TGTGCCAGCAGCTTAGAAGCCCGATACGAGCAGTACTTC	CASSLEARYEQYF
TRBV5-6	TRBJ2-7	TRBD2	-	TGTGCCAGCAGCTTGAGTCTAGCGGGATCTTACGAGCAGTACTTC	CASSLSLAGSYEQYF
TRBV3-1/TRBV3-2	TRBJ2-1	-	-	TGTGCCAGCAGCCAGGTAGCGGAGACCAATGAGCAGTTCTTC	CASSQVAETNEQFF
TRBV5-1	TRBJ2-2	TRBD2	-	TGCGCCAGCAGCTTCTCCGGGAGGGGATCCGGGGAGCTGTTTTTT	CASSFSGRGSGELFF
TRBV5-1	TRBJ2-3	-	-	TGCGCCAGCAGCTTATCTCTGACTAGAAGCACAGATACGCAGTATTTT	CASSLSLTRSTDTQYF
TRBV28	TRBJ2-1	-	few	TGTGCCAGCAGCTCACAGGGACCTGAGCAGTTCTTC	CASSSQGPEQFF
TRBV4-3	TRBJ2-1	-	-	TGCGCCAGCAGACCTGACCCGACTAGATACAATGAGCAGTTCTTC	CASRPDPTRYNEQFF
TRBV6-1	TRBJ1-2	-	-	TGTGCCAGCAGTGAGGGGGGGTTTGGCTACACCTTC	CASSEGGFGYTF
TRBV28	TRBJ2-7	TRBD1	-	TGTGCCAGCAGTCGACAGGGTCTGGGATACGAGCAGTACTTC	CASSRQGLGYEQYF
TRBV2	TRBJ2-7	-	-	TGTGCCAGCATCTCAGGGGCGCAGTACGAGCAGTACTTC	CASISGAQYEQYF
TRBV6-2/TRBV6-3	TRBJ2-7	TRBD2	-	TGTGCCAGCAGTTACTCTGCGGGAGCTGTTGGTGAGCAGTACTTC	CASSYSAGAVGEQYF
TRBV6-5	TRBJ2-1	-	-	TGTGCCAGCAGAAGACTAGGTTCATACAATGAGCAGTTCTTC	CASRRLGSYNEQFF
TRBV7-9	TRBJ2-3	TRBD2	-	TGTGCCAGCACCAACCGACGGAGGGGAGGGATTCGGACCCCTAGCACAGATACGCAGTATTTT	CASTNRRRGGIRTPSTDTQYF
TRBV9	TRBJ2-3	-	few	TGTGCCAGCAGCGCGCGGGGGGGACAGGGGACAGATACGCAGTATTTT	CASSARGGQGTDTQYF
TRBV15	TRBJ2-1	TRBD1	-	TGTGCCACCAGCAGGGGATCCCGGACAGGGGGGGAGCAGTTCTTC	CATSRGSRTGGEQFF
TRBV2	TRBJ1-2	TRBD1	once	TGTGCCAGCAGCGCGACAGGGGCCGAGGGCTACACCTTC	CASSATGAEGYTF
TRBV3-1/TRBV3-2	TRBJ2-7	TRBD2	-	TGTGCCAGCAGCCAAGATCACAGACTAGCCGCCTACGAGCAGTACTTC	CASSQDHRLAAYEQYF
TRBV7-2	TRBJ2-1	-	-	TGTGCCAGCAGCTTCCCCACAGGGTTTGAGCAGTTCTTC	CASSFPTGFEQFF
TRBV19	TRBJ2-7	TRBD1	once	TGTGCCAGTAGTGCAGGGGGCGGCGAGCAGTACTTC	CASSAGGGEQYF
TRBV27	TRBJ1-5	TRBD1	-	TGTGCCAGCAGTTTGCGACAGGGTTTCAATCAGCCCCAGCATTTT	CASSLRQGFNQPQHF
TRBV7-3	TRBJ2-7	TRBD1	-	TGTGCCAGCAGCTTTGGGCAGGGACAGTCCTACGAGCAGTACTTC	CASSFGQGQSYEQYF
TRBV29-1	TRBJ1-1	-	-	TGCAGCGTGGGAGGGACCACAGGCATGAACACTGAAGCTTTCTTT	CSVGGTTGMNTEAFF
TRBV5-1	TRBJ1-5	TRBD1	-	TGCGCCAGCAGACAGGGGGTGTATAGCAATCAGCCCCAGCATTTT	CASRQGVYSNQPQHF
TRBV28	TRBJ2-1	TRBD2	once	TGTGCCAGCAGTTCCCGACTAGCGGGAAGCAATGAGCAGTTCTTC	CASSSRLAGSNEQFF